A single sample is the source of the 10 T cell receptor beta chains below, sequenced in a study of T-cell reconstitution after alpha-beta-depleted transplantation in children. Molecular barcoding with unique molecular identifiers was used for the TCRbeta library. TCRdb reprocessed the PCR reads via MiXCR and lists one record per CDR3 protein. The table shows about 490,000 distinct CDR3 sequences, with approximately 10% occurring only once. Sequencing used PBMCs, obtained before TCRalphabeta/CD19-depleted stem cell transplant. The receptors derive from a child aged 2 to 15 with inherited bone marrow failure, due to receive a stem cell transplant.

This clonotype was detected many times. The chain employs TRBV12-3 or TRBV12-4 and TRBJ2-7; tentatively, D is TRBD2 (6 bases). The CDR3 covers 14 residues. The V gene lost 3 bases and the J gene lost 3 bases, with 12 bases spanning the gap. The CDR3 loop reads CASSFAGPSYEQYF. The CDR3, as DNA: TGTGCCAGCAGTTTTGCGGGGCCTAGCTACGAGCAGTACTTC.

The genes are TRBV4-3 and TRBJ2-1; 7 bases align to TRBD1. V trimming: 0 bases; J trimming: 2 bases; junction bases outside the gene matches: 4. This CDR3 has 16 residues. In germline, CDR1 is LGHNA, CDR2 YSLEER. CDR3 in DNA: TGCGCCAGCAGCCAAGACCCTAGGGGGCCCTACAATGAGCAGTTCTTC. Protein: CASSQDPRGPYNEQFF.

This clonotype was counted a few times. V gene TRBV28 combines with J gene TRBJ2-7; 9 bases line up with TRBD1. This CDR3 is 16 amino acids long. Losses at the gene ends were 7 bases for V and 2 bases for J; bases not matched to a gene: 12. Germline V gene sequence: CDR1 MDHEN, CDR2 SYDVKM. CDR3 coding DNA: TGTGCCAGCACCGACTTCCGGGACAGGGCTACCTACGAGCAGTACTTC. It specifies CASTDFRDRATYEQYF.

For this clonotype: This may come from a read error, since a much larger clone is one base off. The rearrangement links TRBV27 to TRBJ2-2; tentative D call: TRBD2 (6 bases). CDR1 and CDR2 (germline): MNHEY, SMNVEV (reference sequence). The CDR3 totals 14 residues. CDR3 loop: CASSFRGNTGGLFF. CDR3 nucleotide sequence: TGTGCCAGCAGTTTCCGGGGGAACACCGGGGGGCTGTTTTTT.

This clonotype was seen at least ten times. The rearrangement uses TRBV20-1 and TRBJ2-3; 12 bases are a match to TRBD1. CDR1 and CDR2 (germline): DFQATT, SNEGSKA (reference sequence). This CDR3 is 16 amino acids long. Unmatched junction bases numbered 10, after V lost 5 bases and J lost 4 bases. CDR3 protein: CSASAPGQGAADTQYF. The DNA for the CDR3 is TGCAGTGCTTCAGCCCCGGGACAGGGGGCTGCAGATACGCAGTATTTT.

This clonotype was seen only a few times. The chain joins TRBV4-2 to TRBJ2-5, with 10 bases that match TRBD2. Germline V CDR1 and CDR2: LGHNA, YNFKEQ. The CDR3 is 19 residues long. J was trimmed by 0 bases and V by 1 base; bases with no gene match: 11. CDR3 DNA: TGTGCCAGCAGCCAAGCTGCAACTAGCGGGACGTCGTACCAAGAGACCCAGTACTTC. Amino acids: CASSQAATSGTSYQETQYF.

This clonotype was detected ten times or more. The chain joins TRBV27 to TRBJ1-2; 7 bases are a match to TRBD1. CDR3 length: 14 residues. Germline assignment: CDR1 MNHEY and CDR2 SMNVEV (reference sequence). The J segment lost 6 bases and the V segment lost 3 bases, leaving 7 bases of the junction unmatched. This chain's CDR3 is CASSFIDRVDGYTF. CDR3 nucleotide sequence: TGTGCCAGCAGTTTCATTGACAGGGTCGATGGCTACACCTTC.

The table lists this clonotype with a few counts. The V and J genes are TRBV20-1 and TRBJ2-7, with D possibly being TRBD2 (5 bases). CDR1 is DFQATT and CDR2 is SNEGSKA in the germline V gene (reference sequence). V lost 0 bases and J 3 bases, leaving 12 bases between the germline ends. The length of the CDR3 is 14 residues. The CDR3 is CSARDPRVVYEQYF. The CDR3 coding sequence is TGCAGTGCTAGAGATCCGAGGGTCGTCTACGAGCAGTACTTC.

At least ten counts were recorded for this clonotype. This chain links TRBV12-3 or TRBV12-4 with TRBJ2-2; no reliable D call. V shed 6 bases and J shed 5 bases, with 25 bases lying between them. CDR3 size: 18 residues. CDR3 in DNA: TGTGCCAGCAGGGAAAGTGGGTCTAGGTCTACGAGGACCGGGGAGCTGTTTTTT. Translation: CASRESGSRSTRTGELFF.

To note about this clonotype: This may arise from a read error, as a much more abundant clone is one base away. The gene calls are TRBV28 and TRBJ2-3; 10 bases agree with TRBD2. This CDR3 is 13 amino acids long. Looked up from germline, CDR1 is MDHEN and CDR2 is SYDVKM. The V and J ends lost 8 bases and 7 bases, in that order; junction bases with no gene match: 6. CDR3 sequence (DNA): TGTGCCAGCCTAGCGGGAGTCGCATATACGCAGTATTTT. Amino acid sequence: CASLAGVAYTQYF.